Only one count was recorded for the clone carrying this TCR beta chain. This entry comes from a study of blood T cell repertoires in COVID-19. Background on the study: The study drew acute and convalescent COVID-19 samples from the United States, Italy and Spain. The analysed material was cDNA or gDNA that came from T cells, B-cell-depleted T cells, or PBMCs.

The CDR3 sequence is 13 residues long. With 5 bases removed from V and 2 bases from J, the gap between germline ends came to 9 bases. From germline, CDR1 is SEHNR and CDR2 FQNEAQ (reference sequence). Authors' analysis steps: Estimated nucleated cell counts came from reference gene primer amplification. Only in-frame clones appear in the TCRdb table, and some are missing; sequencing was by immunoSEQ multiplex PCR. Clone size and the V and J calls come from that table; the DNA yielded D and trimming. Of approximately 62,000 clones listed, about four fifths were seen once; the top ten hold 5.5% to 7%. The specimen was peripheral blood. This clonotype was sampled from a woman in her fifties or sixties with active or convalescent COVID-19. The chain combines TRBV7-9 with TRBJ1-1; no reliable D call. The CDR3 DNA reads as TGTGCCAGCAGCCCGGGGTCCAACACTGAAGCTTTCTTT. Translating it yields CASSPGSNTEAFF.